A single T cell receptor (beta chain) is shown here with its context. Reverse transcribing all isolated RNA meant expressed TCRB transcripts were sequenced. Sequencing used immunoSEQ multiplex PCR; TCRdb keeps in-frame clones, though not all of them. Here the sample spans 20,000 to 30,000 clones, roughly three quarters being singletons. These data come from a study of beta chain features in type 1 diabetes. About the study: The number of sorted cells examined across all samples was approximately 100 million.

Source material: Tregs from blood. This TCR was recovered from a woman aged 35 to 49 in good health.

The CDR3 nucleotides read TGTGCCAGCAGCGGAGGGGGGACAGGACATGAGCAGTTCTTC. As protein: CASSGGGTGHEQFF. This chain links TRBV7-2 with TRBJ2-1; 8 bases align to TRBD1. V lost 5 bases and J lost 8; bases outside the gene matches: 8. This CDR3 is 14 amino acids long. The germline CDR1 and CDR2 sequences are SGHTA and FQGNSA.